This TCR beta chain appears in the sequencing data of a study of cytomegalovirus exposure and HLA in healthy donors. Regarding the study as a whole: In vitro testing confirmed a few CMV-associated chains as specific for CMV antigens.

The V gene lost 1 base and the J gene lost 11 bases, with 18 bases spanning the gap. In germline, CDR1 is LNHNV, CDR2 YYDKDF (reference sequence). This CDR3 has 15 amino acids. This clone was found once. The antigen remains undetermined. The repertoire was sequenced with immunoSEQ multiplex PCR; TCRdb's copy has only in-frame clones and lacks some. The table shows about 360,000 clones, with 80% to 90% occurring only once. This chain uses TRBV15 with TRBJ2-4; tentative D call: TRBD2 (5 bases). Sequencing used PBMCs. The source of this sequence is a woman under 30 in good health and CMV-seronegative. CDR3 DNA: TGTGCCACCAGCAGAGGGGAGATTCCAGGTCGCCTTCAGTACTTC. Translation: CATSRGEIPGRLQYF.